This TCR beta chain is from a study of blood T cell repertoires in COVID-19 (dated by TCRdb to 2018 to 2021). Describing the broader study: Recovered participants in ImmuneRACE Cohort 3 were defined by two consecutive negative NP/OP PCR tests, clearance by a healthcare professional, or resolution of symptoms. Where HLA class I and class II types were available, the types were taken from metadata supplied by the sample provider, not from assay-based typing. The material from the prospective study consisted of cDNA or gDNA derived from T cells, B-cell-depleted T cells, or PBMCs. Deeply sampled blood TCRbeta repertoires from subjects exposed to, actively infected with, or recovered from COVID-19 were included in the dataset. Samples came from the ongoing ImmuneRACE study (first 160 participants) plus 1,254 subjects from 6 global collaborators. The repertoires were released in a freely available public database intended as a resource for research on the immune response to SARS-CoV-2. Samples covering the acute and convalescent phases of COVID-19 were provided by collaborators in the United States, Italy and Spain. Nearly every sample came with metadata listing a de-identified subject ID, COVID-19 status, age in years and sex.

At least ten counts were recorded for this clone. Its antigen is still unknown. No much larger clone exists at a distance of one base, and base qualities are not known. Participants in the prospective study were aged about 18 to 95 years, lived in some 24 United States geographic areas, and enrolled through a virtual design. In the prospective study, participants were assigned to cohorts based on the clinical history participants reported in a screening survey and a study questionnaire. In the prospective study, mobile phlebotomists collected whole blood, serum and a nasopharyngeal or oropharyngeal swab from each participant. Participants in the prospective study had the option to provide additional blood draws and questionnaires over an approximately 2-month period. Prospective study blood samples were shipped either frozen or at room temperature before DNA extraction. From a lookup of the germline V gene, CDR1 and CDR2 are MRHNA and SNTAGT. V is pared back by 3 bases and J by 6 bases, with 14 bases lying between the germline termini. The CDR3 starts with the cysteine, ends with the phenylalanine, and has 15 residues. Just the 45-base CDR3 DNA is kept, in frame starting at base 1.

TCRbeta CDR3 regions were amplified from genomic DNA by means of the immunoSEQ Assay, a bias-controlled multiplex PCR. The published analysis was carried out like this. Nucleated cell counts per sample were estimated from amplification of reference gene primers within the assay. To quantify the absolute abundance of each unique TCRbeta CDR3 rearrangement, sequence reads were collapsed and filtered. For each sample, productive Simpson clonality was calculated as the square root of Simpson's diversity index across productive rearrangements. TCRdb's version of the immuneACCESS table is confined to in-frame rearrangements and falls short of the full clone set. An unresolved V gene accounts for under half of the shortfall where checked; the remainder is of unknown origin. V and J calls and clone size come straight from that table; D and trimming were deduced from the DNA. Counted in this sample were a few hundred thousand clones; around 87% of them appeared once. Of the sample, approximately 1.9% is held by the ten largest clones.

What the work shows at the level of the full study, not this receptor alone: Clinical and demographic metadata were provided uncurated, with the amount varying by source and participant.

The chain is assembled from TRBV6-4 and TRBJ2-2; a weak D assignment points to TRBD1 (6 bases agree). The sample taken for sequencing was PBMCs or T cells enriched from blood (not recorded which). This sequence originates from a man aged 35 to 55 in a cohort exposed to, infected with or recovered from COVID-19 (not recorded which). The encoded CDR3 is CASSEGASSPGELFF. The DNA reads as follows: TGTGCCAGCAGTGAGGGGGCTAGCTCCCCCGGGGAGCTGTTTTTT.